This TCR beta chain was documented in a study of preoperative IRX-2 immunotherapy in early breast cancer. V was pared by 5 bases and J by 4 bases, with 20 bases of the junction left unmatched. The CDR3 consists of 19 residues. Profiling relied on immunoSEQ multiplex PCR, and the TCRdb table lists in-frame clones only, not all of them. The sample yields about 7,700 clones, 75% to 85% seen once. As for treatment: preoperative locoregional IRX-2 cytokine immunotherapy. Samples came from a phase Ib trial of preoperative locoregional IRX-2 cytokine immunotherapy. This receptor was identified in a human donor with breast cancer. This chain joins TRBV6-7 and TRBJ1-5, with 7 bases lining up with TRBD1. TRBV6-7 is classed as an ORF, of uncertain function. The source was tumor tissue, collected after IRX-2 immunotherapy. The CDR3 DNA reads TGTGCCAGCAGTGACCCCGAAGGGAGACAGGGAAGGCGTAATCAGCCCCAGCATTTT. Protein: CASSDPEGRQGRRNQPQHF.